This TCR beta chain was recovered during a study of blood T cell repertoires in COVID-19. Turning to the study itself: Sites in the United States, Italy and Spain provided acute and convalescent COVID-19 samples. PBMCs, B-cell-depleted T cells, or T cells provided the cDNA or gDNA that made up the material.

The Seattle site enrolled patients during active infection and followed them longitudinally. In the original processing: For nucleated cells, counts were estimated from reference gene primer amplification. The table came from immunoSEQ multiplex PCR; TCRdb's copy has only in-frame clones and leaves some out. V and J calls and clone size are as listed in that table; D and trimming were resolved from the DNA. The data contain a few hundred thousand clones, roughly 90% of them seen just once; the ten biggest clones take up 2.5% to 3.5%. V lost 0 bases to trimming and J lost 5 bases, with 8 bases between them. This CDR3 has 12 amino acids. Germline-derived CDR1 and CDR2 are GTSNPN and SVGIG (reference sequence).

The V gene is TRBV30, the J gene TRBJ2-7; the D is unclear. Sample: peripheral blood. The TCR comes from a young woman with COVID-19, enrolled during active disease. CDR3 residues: CAWSVGWDEQYF. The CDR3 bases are TGTGCCTGGAGTGTGGGCTGGGACGAGCAGTACTTC.